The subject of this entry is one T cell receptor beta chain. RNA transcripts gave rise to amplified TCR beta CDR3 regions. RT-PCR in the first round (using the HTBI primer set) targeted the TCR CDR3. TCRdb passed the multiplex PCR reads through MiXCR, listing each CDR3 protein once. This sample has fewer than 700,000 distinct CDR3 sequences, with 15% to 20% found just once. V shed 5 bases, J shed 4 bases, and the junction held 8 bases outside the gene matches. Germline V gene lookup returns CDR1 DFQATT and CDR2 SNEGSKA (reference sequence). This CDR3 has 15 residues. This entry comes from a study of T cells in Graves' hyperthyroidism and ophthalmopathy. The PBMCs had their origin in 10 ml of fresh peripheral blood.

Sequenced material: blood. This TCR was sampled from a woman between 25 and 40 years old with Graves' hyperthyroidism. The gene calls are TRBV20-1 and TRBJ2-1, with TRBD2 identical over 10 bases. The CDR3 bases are TGCAGTGCTTGGACTAGCGGTCACCTATACAATGAGCAGTTCTTC. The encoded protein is CSAWTSGHLYNEQFF.